These T cell receptor beta chains were read from a single sample in a study of molecular identifiers for immune sequencing clone quantification. TCRdb ran MiXCR on the PCR reads and lists one entry per CDR3 protein. This sample has over 550,000 distinct CDR3 sequences, with around 25% found just once. Sequenced input: naive CD8+ T cells from blood, with Jurkat cell RNA spiked in. These receptors all come from a human donor in good health. Some libraries in this study had Jurkat cell RNA spiked in. Both conserved end residues are part of each CDR3. Fields, in order: V gene, J gene, clone size, D gene, CDR3 protein, CDR3 DNA. D genes are given only for firm matches. A clone size is listed for some rows: how often the clone was seen (once, few, many), or a class if it is expanded.

>TRBV18|TRBJ2-7|.|.
CASSPSDGASYEQYF
TGTGCCAGCTCACCCTCGGACGGGGCCTCCTACGAGCAGTACTTC
>TRBV20-1|TRBJ2-2|few|.
CSARDRGAGRYTGELFF
TGCAGTGCTAGAGATCGAGGGGCGGGGCGGTACACCGGGGAGCTGTTTTTT
>TRBV3-1|TRBJ2-5|many|.
CASSQVLTRETQYF
TGTGCCAGCAGCCAAGTGCTGACACGAGAGACCCAGTACTTC
>TRBV7-8|TRBJ2-1|.|TRBD2
CASSLSGGAGDEQFF
TGTGCCAGCAGCTTGTCGGGGGGGGCAGGGGATGAGCAGTTCTTC
>TRBV27|TRBJ2-7|many|.
CASSLSGDGYEQYF
TGTGCCAGCAGTTTATCCGGTGACGGCTACGAGCAGTACTTC
>TRBV7-2|TRBJ2-7|many|TRBD2
CASSLQLAGGEQYF
TGTGCCAGCAGCTTACAACTAGCGGGAGGTGAGCAGTACTTC
>TRBV28|TRBJ2-5|few|.
CASSLSPTVGETQYF
TGTGCCAGCAGTCTAAGCCCCACGGTTGGGGAGACCCAGTACTTC
>TRBV24-1|TRBJ2-1|few|.
CATSEQINEQFF
TGTGCCACCAGTGAACAGATCAATGAGCAGTTCTTC
>TRBV27|TRBJ1-5|.|.
CASRYGTGQPQHF
TGTGCCAGCAGGTACGGGACGGGGCAGCCCCAGCATTTT
>TRBV27|TRBJ1-1|many|TRBD1
CASSPLLARGQTEAFF
TGTGCCAGCAGTCCCCTCTTGGCCAGGGGGCAGACTGAAGCTTTCTTT
>TRBV6-5|TRBJ2-2|few|.
CASSYSSQGYSNTGELFF
TGTGCCAGCAGTTACTCGTCTCAGGGGTACTCGAACACCGGGGAGCTGTTTTTT
>TRBV6-2/TRBV6-3|TRBJ1-2|.|TRBD1
CASSGTGFFDGYTF
TGTGCCAGCAGCGGGACAGGGTTCTTTGACGGCTACACCTTC
>TRBV5-1|TRBJ1-1|.|.
CASSLSGNTEALF
TGCGCCAGCAGCTTATCGGGGAACACTGAAGCTCTCTTT
>TRBV4-3|TRBJ2-1|few|.
CASSQAGGNEQFF
TGCGCCAGCAGCCAAGCGGGTGGGAATGAGCAGTTCTTC
>TRBV11-2|TRBJ2-3|many|TRBD1
CASSLGTGIDTQYF
TGTGCCAGCAGCTTAGGGACAGGGATAGATACGCAGTATTTT
>TRBV27|TRBJ1-6|few|.
CASSPRTDYNSPLHF
TGTGCCAGCAGTCCACGGACAGACTATAATTCACCCCTCCACTTT
>TRBV7-6|TRBJ1-1|many|.
CASSPRTVSTEAFF
TGTGCCAGCAGCCCCCGGACAGTTTCCACTGAAGCTTTCTTT
>TRBV7-3|TRBJ1-1|many|.
CASSLTIGGTEAFF
TGTGCCAGCAGCTTAACGATAGGTGGAACTGAAGCTTTCTTT
>TRBV28|TRBJ1-5|.|.
CASSFRGSNQPQRF
TGTGCCAGCAGTTTCCGGGGGAGCAATCAGCCCCAGCGTTTT
>TRBV5-1|TRBJ2-1|few|.
CASSLAGKGNEQFF
TGCGCCAGCAGCTTGGCAGGCAAGGGCAATGAGCAGTTCTTC
>TRBV4-3|TRBJ1-5|many|.
CASSQDFGAANQPQHF
TGCGCCAGCAGCCAAGATTTCGGGGCAGCCAATCAGCCCCAGCATTTT
>TRBV7-6|TRBJ2-1|.|.
CASSSLGAFEQFF
TGTGCCAGCAGCTCCCTGGGGGCGTTTGAGCAGTTCTTC
>TRBV5-1|TRBJ1-1|.|.
CASGPNPNTEAFF
TGCGCCAGCGGCCCAAACCCGAACACTGAAGCTTTCTTT
>TRBV6-2/TRBV6-3|TRBJ2-1|.|TRBD2
CASSYVRGGSDEQFF
TGTGCCAGCAGTTATGTCCGGGGGGGAAGTGATGAGCAGTTCTTC
>TRBV29-1|TRBJ2-7|many|.
CSVESESGIEQYF
TGCAGCGTTGAAAGTGAGTCTGGGATTGAGCAGTACTTC
>TRBV2|TRBJ2-7|.|TRBD1
CASSLDRGFGLSYEQYF
TGTGCCAGCAGCCTGGACAGGGGGTTCGGTTTATCTTACGAGCAGTACTTC